This entry features one TCR beta chain sequence. As originally analysed: Estimates of nucleated cell counts were drawn from the amplification of reference gene primers. Sequenced by immunoSEQ multiplex PCR; TCRdb stores in-frame clones only, minus some. Clone size and V and J calls were adopted from that table, with D and trimming inferred from the DNA. The top ten hold more than 3.5% of the sample, which has 20,000 to 30,000 clones, about 94% seen once. The data derive from a study of blood T cell repertoires in COVID-19. Study details: Acute and convalescent COVID-19 samples came from the United States, Italy and Spain. T cells, B-cell-depleted T cells, or PBMCs supplied cDNA or gDNA.

The V and J ends lost 9 bases and 5 bases respectively, with 27 bases between them. The CDR3 length is 16 residues. Per the germline V gene, CDR1 is SGHNT and CDR2 is YYREEE (reference sequence). This TCR was sampled from a human donor with active COVID-19. The donor label of this sample is uncertain. The gene calls are TRBV5-4 and TRBJ2-7; possible D gene TRBD2, 7 bases. Sequencing was carried out using peripheral blood. The CDR3 region is CATHKPAQGGGDEQYF. As DNA, the CDR3 is TGTGCCACCCACAAGCCGGCCCAAGGGGGAGGGGACGAGCAGTACTTC.